The 16 T cell receptor beta chains given below trace back to one sample, sequenced in a study of beta chain features in type 1 diabetes (dated by TCRdb to 2017 to 2018). The paper as a whole reports these results and caveats: In all four CD4+ subsets, TCRB CDR3 length was moderately but significantly shorter in type 1 diabetes patients.

Their target antigens are unknown. The method behind the library was the immunoSEQ multiplex PCR assay. The High Capacity cDNA Reverse Transcription Kit was used to reverse transcribe all of the isolated RNA, meaning that expressed TCRB transcripts were what got sequenced. Imported from immuneACCESS, the table was reduced by TCRdb to in-frame sequences with V and J called. These copies leave out some clones; in studies compared against another copy, an unresolved V gene accounts for under half, and the cause of the remainder is not known. Recorded for this sample are about 260,000 clones; about a fifth of them occurred a single time. The biggest ten clones account for approximately 0.029% of the sample. The specimen was naive CD4+ T cells from blood. The sample's cell subset or site label is to be understood as: true naive CD4+ T cells. The source of these receptors is a woman aged 40 to 50 with type 1 diabetes.

This clone was detected a few times. The rearrangement uses TRBV5-1 and TRBJ2-7; no clear D gene. Trimming removed 5 bases at V and 4 bases at J, with 7 bases between. This CDR3 comprises 11 residues. Germline V lookup: CDR1 SGHRS, CDR2 YFSETQ. CDR3 sequence reads: CASSWPYEQYF. CDR3 nucleotides: TGCGCCAGCAGTTGGCCGTACGAGCAGTACTTC.

This clone has just a few counts. The CDR3 spells CASSVATQPSYEQYF. DNA for the CDR3: TGTGCCAGCAGCGTAGCTACCCAACCTAGCTACGAGCAGTACTTC. The V and J genes are TRBV9 and TRBJ2-7; D call uncertain. Germline loops: CDR1 SGDLS, CDR2 YYNGEE. With 0 bases removed from V and 3 bases from J, the gap between germline ends came to 13 bases. The CDR3 runs to 15 residues.

The chain carries TRBV4-3 and TRBJ2-5, with D possibly TRBD2 on 5 matching bases. The V end was cut by 0 bases, the J end by 4 bases, with 12 bases between. There are 15 residues in the CDR3. Germline lookup yields CDR1 LGHNA and CDR2 YSLEER. Written as DNA, the CDR3 is TGCGCCAGCAGCCAAGATCGGCTAGCCGGAGAGACCCAGTACTTC. This codes for CASSQDRLAGETQYF.

This clone was detected only a few times. The chain uses TRBV29-1 and TRBJ1-1; 7 nucleotides line up with TRBD1. Germline V gives CDR1 SQVTM, CDR2 ANQGSEA. This CDR3 is 14 amino acids long. V was pared by 5 bases and J by 0 bases, with 6 bases of the junction left unmatched. This CDR3 reads CSVLTGALNTEAFF. CDR3 nucleotides: TGCAGCGTTCTTACAGGGGCCCTGAACACTGAAGCTTTCTTT. Full variable domain (remainder filled in from reference TRBV29-1 and TRBJ1-1): SAVISQKPSRDICQRGTSLTIQCQVDSQVTMMFWYRQQPGQSLTLIATANQGSEATYESGFVIDKFPISRPNLTFSTLTVSNMSPEDSSIYLCSVLTGALNTEAFFGQGTRLTVV.

The chain links TRBV4-2 to TRBJ1-5; possibly TRBD1 for D (5 bases). The CDR3 totals 19 residues. Trimming pared 1 base from V and 7 bases from J, leaving 26 bases between. Per the germline V gene, CDR1 is LGHNA and CDR2 is YNFKEQ. The CDR3 DNA follows: TGTGCCAGCAGCCAAGTAGCAGGCGGGGGGTCAGGGAGTACCCAGCCCCAGCATTTT. Protein sequence: CASSQVAGGGSGSTQPQHF.

This clone was seen only a few times. J is TRBJ2-2 and V is TRBV9; D might be TRBD2 (6 bases). CDR3 length: 16 amino acids. Germline V lookup: CDR1 SGDLS, CDR2 YYNGEE. V was clipped by 0 bases and J by 0 bases, with 9 bases between them. DNA for the CDR3: TGTGCCAGCAGCGTAGGAGTAGCGGCGAACACCGGGGAGCTGTTTTTT. Its protein is CASSVGVAANTGELFF.

The chain links TRBV2 to TRBJ2-3; 13 nucleotides match TRBD2. The CDR3 runs 16 residues. V trimming: 9 bases; J trimming: 0 bases; junction bases outside the gene matches: 6. From germline, CDR1 is SNHLY and CDR2 FYNNEI. The CDR3 sequence is CASGTSGVLSTDTQYF. The CDR3 bases are TGTGCCAGTGGGACTAGCGGGGTCCTTAGCACAGATACGCAGTATTTT.

The V and J genes are TRBV11-3 and TRBJ2-6; D gene unclear. The germline CDR1 and CDR2 sequences are SGHNT and YENEEA. V was cut by 5 bases and J by 0 bases, with 11 bases left in between. The CDR3 runs to 16 residues. The chain's CDR3 is CASSLGRSSGANVLTF. The CDR3 DNA reads as TGTGCCAGCAGCCTAGGACGGAGCTCTGGGGCCAACGTCCTGACTTTC.

CDR3 protein: CASSLLTGAGSYNEQFF. Written as DNA, the CDR3 is TGTGCCAGCAGCTTATTGACAGGAGCTGGGAGCTACAATGAGCAGTTCTTC. The chain has TRBV7-3 and TRBJ2-1, with D perhaps TRBD1 (6 bases). CDR3 length equals 17 residues. Germline V gene data show CDR1 as SGHTA and CDR2 as FQGTGA. The V end was cut by 2 bases, the J end by 3 bases, with 17 bases between. The full variable domain, in which reference TRBV7-3 and TRBJ2-1 provide the parts outside the CDR3, is GAGVSQTPSNKVTEKGKYVELRCDPISGHTALYWYRQSLGQGPEFLIYFQGTGAADDSGLPNDRFFAVRPEGSVSTLKIQRTERGDSAVYLCASSLLTGAGSYNEQFFGPGTRLTVL.

There are a few counts of this clone. The chain couples TRBV7-2 to TRBJ2-1; D is perhaps TRBD2 (5 bases). The V end lost 10 bases, the J end lost 4 bases, and 20 bases lay between the germline ends. Germline loops: CDR1 SGHTA, CDR2 FQGNSA. The CDR3 consists of 15 residues. Here the CDR3 reads CATGIEGSLYNEQFF. CDR3 in DNA: TGTGCCACGGGAATCGAAGGAAGTCTATACAATGAGCAGTTCTTC.

This clone was picked up a small number of times. The V call is TRBV20-1, the J call TRBJ1-1; the D is unclear. This CDR3 has 11 amino acids. Germline CDR1 and CDR2: DFQATT and SNEGSKA (reference sequence). CDR3 region: CANSLNTEAFF. In nucleotides, the CDR3 is TGCGCGAACAGTTTAAACACTGAAGCTTTCTTT.

The V call is TRBV4-3, the J call TRBJ1-2, with D perhaps matching TRBD1 (6 bases). The germline V gene has CDR1 LGHNA and CDR2 YSLEER. This CDR3 has 14 residues. Deletions cut 0 bases from V and 5 bases from J, with 10 bases between. This CDR3 is CASSQDWQGYGYTF. The CDR3, as DNA: TGCGCCAGCAGCCAAGATTGGCAGGGGTATGGCTACACCTTC.

V usage is TRBV4-1 and J usage is TRBJ2-5; maybe TRBD1 (6 bases). The CDR3 consists of 15 residues. With 2 bases removed from V and 3 bases from J, the gap between germline ends came to 13 bases. The germline CDR1 and CDR2 sequences are MGHRA and YSYEKL. CDR3: CASSQTDRTEETQYF. CDR3 sequence (DNA): TGCGCCAGCAGCCAAACCGACCGGACAGAAGAGACCCAGTACTTC.

V gene TRBV7-3 combines with J gene TRBJ1-2, with no clear D. V shed 5 bases and J shed 7 bases, with 20 bases lying between them. In germline, CDR1 is SGHTA, CDR2 FQGTGA. This CDR3 has 15 amino acids. The CDR3 loop is CASSPQEGSFFGYTF. In nucleotides, the CDR3 is TGTGCCAGCAGCCCCCAGGAAGGGAGTTTTTTTGGCTACACCTTC.

The V call is TRBV7-8, the J call TRBJ2-7, with TRBD2 as a possible D gene (5 bases). Trimming took 0 bases from V and 2 from J, leaving 11 bases between them. This CDR3 contains 15 residues. The V gene's germline CDR1 is SGHVS and CDR2 FQNEAQ. The DNA for the CDR3 is TGTGCCAGCAGCTTAGCGACGGGGTACACCTACGAGCAGTACTTC. Protein sequence: CASSLATGYTYEQYF.

This clone was seen more than once but under ten times. The V gene is TRBV9, the J gene TRBJ1-1; no reliable D call. The CDR3 spans 15 residues. Trimming took 2 bases from V and 4 from J, leaving 15 bases between them. Per germline, CDR1 SGDLS and CDR2 YYNGEE. CDR3 protein: CASSVGPVVATEAFF. CDR3 sequence (DNA): TGTGCCAGCAGCGTGGGCCCTGTGGTGGCCACTGAAGCTTTCTTT. The variable domain in full, with the rest retrieved from reference TRBV9 and TRBJ1-1, is DSGVTQTPKHLITATGQRVTLRCSPRSGDLSVYWYQQSLDQGLQFLIQYYNGEERAKGNILERFSAQQFPDLHSELNLSSLELGDSALYFCASSVGPVVATEAFFGQGTRLTVV.